One sample yielded the 11 T cell receptor beta chains listed below, sequenced in a study of Graves' ophthalmopathy and Graves' hyperthyroidism. TCR beta CDR3 amplification used RNA transcripts. HTBI primers primed a first-round RT-PCR, and a second-round multiplex PCR followed. TCRdb used MiXCR to reprocess the multiplex PCR reads, holding one entry per CDR3 protein. Among 560,000 or so distinct CDR3 sequences listed, under 40% were seen once. The sequencing sample was made of peripheral blood or thyroid tissue (not recorded which). These receptors came from an adult man with Graves' hyperthyroidism.

J is TRBJ2-3 and V is TRBV29-1; D is perhaps TRBD1 (5 bases). Germline values: CDR1 SQVTM, CDR2 ANQGSEA. V was clipped by 7 bases and J by 4 bases, with 18 bases between them. This CDR3 contains 14 residues. CDR3 in amino acids: CSAPGAPISDTQYF. CDR3 nucleotides: TGCAGCGCCCCTGGGGCCCCGATTTCAGATACGCAGTATTTT.

The genes are TRBV20-1 and TRBJ2-3; tentative D call: TRBD1 (7 bases). CDR1 and CDR2 (germline): DFQATT, SNEGSKA (reference sequence). The CDR3 is 15 amino acids. V was clipped by 0 bases and J by 2 bases, with 12 bases between them. The CDR3 loop reads CSARDLRGDTDTQYF. CDR3 DNA sequence: TGCAGTGCTAGAGATCTCAGGGGGGACACAGATACGCAGTATTTT.

The chain links TRBV7-6 to TRBJ2-2, with D tentatively TRBD1 (5 bases). V gave up 1 base and J gave up 7 bases, with 16 bases separating them. The CDR3 is made up of 16 amino acids. Germline values: CDR1 SGHVS, CDR2 FNYEAQ. In nucleotides, the CDR3 is TGTGCCAGCAGCTTAGAGTATAATGAGGACATCGGGGAGCTGTTTTTT. Residues: CASSLEYNEDIGELFF.

This clonotype has a count of ten or more. The chain uses TRBV29-1 and TRBJ1-2; D is ambiguous. Germline CDR1 and CDR2: SQVTM and ANQGSEA. The CDR3 is made up of 13 amino acids. The V end lost 0 bases, the J end lost 5 bases, and 10 bases lay between the germline ends. CDR3 amino acids: CSVEDLADYGYTF. CDR3 DNA: TGCAGCGTTGAAGATTTGGCAGATTATGGCTACACCTTC.

The chain uses TRBV7-9 and TRBJ2-5, with D maybe TRBD2 (6 bases). This CDR3 is built from 14 residues. Germline V gene lookup returns CDR1 SEHNR and CDR2 FQNEAQ (reference sequence). V lost 5 bases to trimming and J lost 3 bases, with 13 bases between them. DNA for the CDR3: TGTGCCAGCAGCGCGGATTCGGGGGAAGAGACCCAGTACTTC. It is translated as CASSADSGEETQYF.

This clonotype was recorded many times. The V call is TRBV19, the J call TRBJ2-7; 10 bases line up with TRBD2. The V segment lost 6 bases and the J segment 2 bases; nucleotides outside the gene matches: 4. Germline CDR1 and CDR2: LNHDA and SQIVND (reference sequence). The length of the CDR3 is 14 residues. Here the CDR3 DNA reads TGTGCCAGTAGGAAGCGGGAGGGTGCCTACGAGCAGTACTTC. Its translation: CASRKREGAYEQYF.

This clonotype has a count of ten or more. The V gene is TRBV29-1, the J gene TRBJ1-1; a possible D gene is TRBD1 (6 bases). V was clipped by 0 bases and J by 5 bases, with 10 bases between them. CDR3 length: 13 residues. CDR1 SQVTM and CDR2 ANQGSEA come from the germline V gene. In DNA form, the CDR3 reads TGCAGCGTTGAAGAGGGGGCTGTGACTGAAGCTTTCTTT. Protein product: CSVEEGAVTEAFF.

The table lists this clonotype with a few counts. The chain combines TRBV3-1 with TRBJ2-5, with a possible D match to TRBD1 (6 bases). The germline V gene has CDR1 LGHDT and CDR2 YNNKEL (reference sequence). V lost 3 bases, J lost 1 base, and 21 bases lay in between. CDR3 length: 18 residues. The CDR3, as DNA: TGTGCCAGCAGCCAGCGGATAGCAGGGGATTCCTCCCAAGAGACCCAGTACTTC. This codes for CASSQRIAGDSSQETQYF.

This clonotype has just a few counts. The germline gene is not matched at one end of the junction; a read error may be the cause. J is TRBJ2-3 and V is TRBV7-7, with D maybe TRBD2 (6 bases). The CDR3 runs to 15 residues. Germline CDR1 is SSHAT and CDR2 is FNYEAQ (reference sequence). The CDR3 sequence: CASSLADGSTDTQYF. In DNA form, the CDR3 reads TGTGCTAGCAGCTTAGCGGACGGGAGCACAGATACGCAGTATTTT.

This clonotype has just one count. This may be a read error: a much more frequent sequence differs by one nucleotide. The gene calls are TRBV12-3 or TRBV12-4 and TRBJ1-2, with 9 bases that match TRBD1. The trim removed 6 bases at V and 4 bases at J, leaving 6 bases unmatched. CDR3 length: 14 amino acids. The CDR3: CASRKTGGVYGYTF. CDR3 DNA: TGTGCCAGCAGGAAAACAGGGGGCGTCTATGGCTACACCTTC.

This clonotype was seen many times. This chain connects TRBV6-5 to TRBJ2-7; 11 bases map to TRBD1. The germline gives CDR1 MNHEY, CDR2 SVGAGI. CDR3 length: 17 residues. Unmatched junction bases numbered 11, after V lost 4 bases and J lost 3 bases. The CDR3: CASSFGTGGKGGYEQYF. CDR3 DNA: TGTGCCAGCAGTTTCGGGACAGGGGGTAAAGGAGGCTACGAGCAGTACTTC.